The 5 T cell receptor beta chains listed next were all sequenced from one sample in a study of regulatory T cells in long-lasting Graves disease. To make TCR beta libraries, researchers used iRepertoire HTBI primers and Arm-PCR of CDR3 regions. TCRdb fed the multiplex PCR reads into MiXCR, producing one record per CDR3 protein. The data contain approximately 540,000 distinct CDR3 sequences, 12% of them singletons. Noted time point: newly diagnosed GD, antithyroid drugs for less than 3 months. The authors made the TCR library using RNA they extracted from PBMCs. This sample also appeared in a second study, on T cells in Graves' hyperthyroidism and ophthalmopathy.

The sample consisted of peripheral blood mononuclear cells (PBMCs), taken at new diagnosis, from a patient treated with antithyroid drugs. The receptors come from a woman under 40 with Graves disease.

The rearrangement uses TRBV25-1 and TRBJ2-7; 8 bases are a match to TRBD1. This CDR3 is 14 amino acids long. Germline values: CDR1 MGHDK, CDR2 SYGVNS. V lost 6 bases and J lost 4; bases outside the gene matches: 8. CDR3 in DNA: TGTGCCAGCAGCCCGACAGGGGCCCTTTACGAGCAGTACTTC. It yields the protein CASSPTGALYEQYF.

There are many counts of this clonotype. The CDR3 loop reads CASSSEQGETQYF. In nucleotides, the CDR3 is TGTGCCAGCAGCTCCGAGCAGGGAGAGACCCAGTACTTC. The chain recombines TRBV11-2 with TRBJ2-5; D is possibly TRBD1 (5 bases). Deletions cut 4 bases from V and 4 bases from J, with 10 bases between. The length of the CDR3 is 13 residues. Germline V CDR1 and CDR2: SGHAT, FQNNGV. Complete variable domain (other parts from reference TRBV11-2 and TRBJ2-5): EAGVAQSPRYKIIEKRQSVAFWCNPISGHATLYWYQQILGQGPKLLIQFQNNGVVDDSQLPKDRFSAERLKGVDSTLKIQPAKLEDSAVYLCASSSEQGETQYFGPGTRLLVL.

CDR3 amino acids: CASSQGTAYHEQYF. The CDR3 DNA reads as TGTGCCAGCAGCCAAGGGACCGCTTACCACGAGCAGTACTTC. V and J are TRBV3-1 and TRBJ2-7; D remains ambiguous. Germline CDR1 is LGHDT and CDR2 is YNNKEL (reference sequence). Deletions cut 1 base from V and 5 bases from J, with 12 bases between. This CDR3 has 14 amino acids.

The V and J genes are TRBV5-4 and TRBJ1-1; D is perhaps TRBD1 (6 bases). Germline values: CDR1 SGHNT, CDR2 YYREEE (reference sequence). This CDR3 contains 13 residues. Trimming pared 0 bases from V and 6 bases from J, leaving 9 bases between. The CDR3 loop is CASSLGRGPEAFF. In DNA form, the CDR3 reads TGTGCCAGCAGCTTGGGGCGGGGGCCTGAAGCTTTCTTT.

This clonotype was seen at least ten times. The rearrangement uses TRBV11-2 and TRBJ2-1, with D possibly being TRBD2 (6 bases). Germline values: CDR1 SGHAT, CDR2 FQNNGV. The CDR3 has 15 residues. Trimming removed 5 bases at V and 7 bases at J, with 18 bases between. CDR3 in DNA: TGTGCCAGCAGCGTCGGGACTCTTGGGAGAAATGAGCAGTTCTTC. It is translated as CASSVGTLGRNEQFF.